These 17 T cell receptor beta chains were all obtained from the same sample, sequenced in a study of blood T cell repertoires in COVID-19. The method was immunoSEQ multiplex PCR; TCRdb's version includes in-frame clones alone and lacks a portion of them. Here the sample spans about 250,000 clones, roughly 90% being singletons. Sequencing was performed on peripheral blood. These receptors were taken from a middle-aged woman who had recovered from COVID-19.

The chain links TRBV21-1 to TRBJ2-3; the D segment call TRBD1 is taken from the table without a DNA check. TRBV21-1 is shown as a pseudogene. The CDR3 runs to 13 residues. This CDR3 reads CASSKGGQAPKYF. In DNA, the CDR3 is TGTGCCAGCAGCAAAGGGGGACAGGCCCCCAAGTATTTT.

The CDR3 DNA is TGTGCCAGCAGCCAAGGTTCCGGGACCCAGTACTTC. Protein sequence: CASSQGSGTQYF. The chain combines TRBV3-1 (or the pseudogene TRBV3-2) with TRBJ2-5, with no clear D. Between the trimmed V and J ends, which lost 1 base and 7 bases, there was a span of 7 bases. The CDR3 runs 12 residues. Germline V gives CDR1 LGHDT, CDR2 YNNKEL (reference sequence).

V gene TRBV11-2 combines with J gene TRBJ2-1, with 15 bases matching TRBD2. The junction had 3 bases not matched to a gene; V was cut back by 6 bases and J by 6 bases. Per germline, CDR1 SGHAT and CDR2 FQNNGV. The CDR3 is 15 residues long. The CDR3 nucleotides read TGTGCCAGCAGGGGACTAGCGGGAGGTCGCAATGAGCAGTTCTTC. Protein product: CASRGLAGGRNEQFF.

The chain couples TRBV3-1 (or the pseudogene TRBV3-2) to TRBJ1-5; D gene unclear. In germline, CDR1 is LGHDT, CDR2 YNNKEL (reference sequence). The CDR3 is made up of 15 amino acids. V lost 1 base, J lost 2 bases, and 9 bases lay in between. The CDR3 sequence: CASSQGAIGNQPQHF. The CDR3 coding sequence is TGTGCCAGCAGCCAAGGGGCGATCGGCAATCAGCCCCAGCATTTT.

The chain carries TRBV10-3 and TRBJ2-1; 7 bases are shared with TRBD2. The CDR3 has 15 amino acids. Unmatched junction bases numbered 2, after V lost 0 bases and J lost 3 bases. CDR1 and CDR2 (germline): ENHRY, SYGVKD. The CDR3 region is CAISESGGSYNEQFF. The CDR3 nucleotides are TGTGCCATCAGTGAGTCGGGCGGGAGCTACAATGAGCAGTTCTTC.

The chain uses TRBV4-1 and TRBJ2-2; tentative D call: TRBD2 (5 bases). CDR3 size: 15 residues. Germline CDR1 MGHRA, CDR2 YSYEKL. V shed 5 bases and J shed 5 bases, with 15 bases lying between them. In DNA, the CDR3 is TGCGCCAGCAGCGCTGCGAGGGATGGGACCGGGGAGCTGTTTTTT. This translates into CASSAARDGTGELFF.

The chain carries TRBV9 and TRBJ2-1; 9 nucleotides match TRBD2. CDR3 length equals 16 residues. Germline assignment: CDR1 SGDLS and CDR2 YYNGEE. Trimming removed 5 bases from V and 3 bases from J; junction bases left unmatched: 9. The CDR3 here is CASSVSGGADYNEQFF. The DNA for the CDR3 is TGTGCCAGCAGTGTTAGCGGGGGCGCAGACTACAATGAGCAGTTCTTC.

V gene TRBV27 combines with J gene TRBJ2-2, with D possibly matching TRBD1 (5 bases). Per the germline V gene, CDR1 is MNHEY and CDR2 is SMNVEV (reference sequence). The length of the CDR3 is 16 residues. Trimming removed 4 bases from V and 1 base from J, with 13 bases in between. The CDR3 nucleotides read TGTGCCAGCAGTTCCCGGACACAGCAGAACACCGGGGAGCTGTTTTTT. Translated, it gives CASSSRTQQNTGELFF.

V usage is TRBV19 and J usage is TRBJ2-7; 11 positions agree with TRBD1. With V trimmed by 3 bases and J by 4 bases, 2 bases remained unmatched. Germline values: CDR1 LNHDA, CDR2 SQIVND (reference sequence). The CDR3 extends over 14 amino acids. The CDR3 is CASSMDRGQYEQYF. CDR3 DNA: TGTGCCAGTAGTATGGACAGGGGGCAGTACGAGCAGTACTTC.

V usage is TRBV24-1 and J usage is TRBJ2-1; D is ambiguous. CDR3 length: 12 residues. The V end was cut by 4 bases, the J end by 3 bases, with 3 bases between. CDR1 KGHDR and CDR2 SFDVKD come from the germline V gene. This CDR3 is CATSEHYNEQFF. The CDR3, as DNA: TGTGCCACCAGTGAACACTACAATGAGCAGTTCTTC.

V is TRBV28 and J is TRBJ1-1, with 8 bases aligning to TRBD1. With 4 bases clipped from V and 3 bases from J, the junction kept 4 bases outside the gene matches. In germline, CDR1 is MDHEN, CDR2 SYDVKM. The CDR3 covers 14 residues. CDR3 sequence (DNA): TGTGCCAGCAGTTCCCCGGGACAGGACACTGAAGCTTTCTTT. Protein: CASSSPGQDTEAFF.

The V and J genes are TRBV27 and TRBJ2-5; TRBD1 matches 7 bases. Germline V gene data show CDR1 as MNHEY and CDR2 as SMNVEV (reference sequence). CDR3 length: 15 amino acids. J lost 2 bases, V lost 6 bases, and 9 bases had no gene match. CDR3 region: CASSLGQVDQETQYF. As DNA, the CDR3 is TGTGCCAGCAGCTTAGGACAGGTTGATCAAGAGACCCAGTACTTC.

The DNA of the CDR3 is TGTGCCAGCAGCGACAGCTCCTACGAGCAGTACTTC. Translation gives CASSDSSYEQYF. The V and J genes are TRBV7-8 and TRBJ2-7; possibly TRBD1 for D (5 bases). The CDR3 consists of 12 residues. Trimming stripped 5 bases from V and 0 bases from J, with 5 bases between. Germline assignment: CDR1 SGHVS and CDR2 FQNEAQ.

This clone was seen just once. The chain couples TRBV19 to TRBJ1-2; TRBD1 aligns across 8 bases. The CDR3 covers 13 residues. Trimming at V came to 6 bases and at J to 8 bases, leaving 8 bases not matched to a gene. CDR1 is LNHDA, CDR2 SQIVND, per germline (reference sequence). CDR3 bases: TGTGCCAGTAGAGTGACAGGGGCGAGAGGCTACACCTTC. Translating gives CASRVTGARGYTF. The complete variable domain, with remaining parts taken from reference TRBV19 and TRBJ1-2, reads DGGITQSPKYLFRKEGQNVTLSCEQNLNHDAMYWYRQDPGQGLRLIYYSQIVNDFQKGDIAEGYSVSREKKESFPLTVTSAQKNPTAFYLCASRVTGARGYTFGSGTRLTVV.

The chain employs TRBV19 and TRBJ2-7, with 15 bases lining up with TRBD2. The V gene's germline CDR1 is LNHDA and CDR2 SQIVND (reference sequence). This CDR3 spans 14 amino acids. The V and J ends lost 8 bases and 6 bases, in that order; junction bases with no gene match: 5. The DNA of the CDR3 is TGTGCCAGTGGACTAGCGGGAGGGTGGAGCGAGCAGTACTTC. Its translation is CASGLAGGWSEQYF.

V gene TRBV5-6 combines with J gene TRBJ2-7; 10 positions match TRBD1. Germline CDR1 is SGHDT and CDR2 is YYEEEE. Germline trimming cut 1 base from V and 7 bases from J; bases unmatched to any gene: 11. The CDR3 consists of 16 residues. The CDR3 bases are TGTGCCAGCAGCTTGTGGGCCGGGACAGGGGTGAAGGAGCAGTACTTC. Amino acid sequence: CASSLWAGTGVKEQYF.

The V gene is TRBV19, the J gene TRBJ2-7; D is perhaps TRBD2 (5 bases). V shed 2 bases and J shed 2 bases, with 13 bases lying between them. This CDR3 is built from 15 residues. Per the germline V gene, CDR1 is LNHDA and CDR2 is SQIVND (reference sequence). The CDR3 DNA reads TGTGCCAGTAGTATACCCGGGGTGGACGCCTACGAGCAGTACTTC. This encodes CASSIPGVDAYEQYF.